The clone carrying this TCR beta chain was found a few times. Its antigen is unknown. The data derive from a study of identical twins. The study, taken as a whole, reports: Cross-sectional statistics, not tracking of the same donors, supported the conclusions. When twins shared out-of-frame alpha sequences, those sequences had excess low generation probability.

This CDR3 spans 12 amino acids. The V gene lost 5 bases and the J gene lost 8 bases, with 12 bases spanning the gap. TCRdb re-called the 5' RACE reads with MiXCR, one entry per CDR3 protein. The sample consists of some 600,000 distinct CDR3 sequences, about 7.6% of them appearing once. There were only healthy Caucasians among the donors. The sample also formed part of further work on yellow fever vaccine responses in identical twins. That report adds: As reported, the vaccine T cell response of twins seemed partly convergent and partly personalized.

This chain joins TRBV12-3 or TRBV12-4 and TRBJ1-1; the D is unclear. The sequenced sample was PBMCs. The TCR was taken from a woman under 30 in good health. Here the CDR3 reads CASSMGVREAFF. CDR3 bases: TGTGCCAGCAGTATGGGAGTGAGAGAAGCTTTCTTT.